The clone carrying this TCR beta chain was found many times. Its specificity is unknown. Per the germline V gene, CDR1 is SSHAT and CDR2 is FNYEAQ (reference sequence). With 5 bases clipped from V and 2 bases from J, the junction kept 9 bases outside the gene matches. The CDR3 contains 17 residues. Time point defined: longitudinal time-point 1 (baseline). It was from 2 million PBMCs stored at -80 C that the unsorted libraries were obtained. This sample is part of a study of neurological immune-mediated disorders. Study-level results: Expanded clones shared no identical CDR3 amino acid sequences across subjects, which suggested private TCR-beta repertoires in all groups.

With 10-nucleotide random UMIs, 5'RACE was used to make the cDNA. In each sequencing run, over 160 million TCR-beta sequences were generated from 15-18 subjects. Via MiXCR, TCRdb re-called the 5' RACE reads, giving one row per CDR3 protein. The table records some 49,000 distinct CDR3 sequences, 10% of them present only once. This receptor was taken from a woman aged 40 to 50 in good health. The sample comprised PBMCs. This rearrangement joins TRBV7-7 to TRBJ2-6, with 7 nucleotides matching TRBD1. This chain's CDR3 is CASSLGQARAGANVLTF. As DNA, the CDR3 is TGTGCCAGCAGCCTTGGACAGGCCCGGGCTGGGGCCAACGTCCTGACTTTC. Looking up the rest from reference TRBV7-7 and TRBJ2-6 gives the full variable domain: GAGVSQSPRYKVTKRGQDVTLRCDPISSHATLYWYQQALGQGPEFLTYFNYEAQPDKSGLPSDRFSAERPEGSISTLTIQRTEQRDSAMYRCASSLGQARAGANVLTFGAGSRLTVL.